The sequence of this T cell receptor beta chain was determined in a study of naive and memory T cell subsets. General study findings and limits: Over 95% of naive TCR sequences appeared only once after error correction, unlike memory subsets.

This clonotype was found a few times. Its antigen is unidentified. Trimming took off 0 bases at V and 6 bases at J, with 14 bases between the two ends. Germline lookup yields CDR1 MGHDK and CDR2 SYGVNS. The CDR3 has 16 residues. Two oligonucleotides, mixed equimolar, formed the beta constant-region primer covering TRBC1 and TRBC2. Ligated cDNA was amplified by four rounds of PCR with nested alpha and beta constant-region primers and SP2. A single record per CDR3 protein comes from TCRdb applying MiXCR to the UMI-ligation and nested PCR reads. In the table there are 80,000 or so distinct CDR3 sequences, 9% to 9.5% of which are singletons.

This receptor was identified in a human donor in good health. The genes are TRBV25-1 and TRBJ2-2; D is unresolved. The specimen was naive CD8+ T cells from blood. The CDR3 spells CASSEYIARSPGELFF. In DNA, the CDR3 is TGTGCCAGCAGTGAATATATTGCTAGAAGTCCCGGGGAGCTGTTTTTT.